These T cell receptor beta chains were read from a single sample in a study of beta chain features in type 1 diabetes. Sequencing used immunoSEQ multiplex PCR; TCRdb keeps in-frame clones, though not all of them. This table has 120,000 to 150,000 clones, 9.7% appearing once. The sequenced sample was central memory CD4+ T cells from blood. These receptors were obtained from a woman in her thirties or forties in good health. Each CDR3 is given with its conserved first and last residue. D genes are given only for firm matches. A clone size is listed for some rows: how often the clone was seen (once, few, many), or a class if it is expanded.

v_gene: TRBV25-1; d_gene: -; abundance: once; j_gene: TRBJ1-5; CDR3aa: CASSGRTENQPQHF; CDR3nt: TGTGCCAGCAGTGGCCGGACAGAAAATCAGCCCCAGCATTTT
v_gene: TRBV5-6; d_gene: TRBD1; abundance: once; j_gene: TRBJ2-7; CDR3aa: CASSFGLTGLLYEQYF; CDR3nt: TGTGCCAGCAGCTTCGGGCTGACAGGGTTGCTCTACGAGCAGTACTTC
v_gene: TRBV18; d_gene: TRBD1; abundance: many; j_gene: TRBJ1-6; CDR3aa: CASSSNPTQGDNSPLHF; CDR3nt: TGTGCCAGCTCATCGAATCCGACTCAGGGGGACAATTCACCCCTCCACTTT
v_gene: TRBV4-1; d_gene: -; abundance: -; j_gene: TRBJ1-1; CDR3aa: CASSQDGGLTEAFF; CDR3nt: TGCGCCAGCAGCCAAGATGGGGGACTAACTGAAGCTTTCTTT
v_gene: TRBV5-1; d_gene: TRBD2; abundance: few; j_gene: TRBJ2-1; CDR3aa: CASRGQAGGPNEQFF; CDR3nt: TGCGCCAGCAGAGGTCAAGCGGGGGGGCCAAATGAGCAGTTCTTC
v_gene: TRBV29-1; d_gene: TRBD2; abundance: -; j_gene: TRBJ2-5; CDR3aa: CSAGGETQYF; CDR3nt: TGCAGCGCGGGGGGGGAGACCCAGTACTTC
v_gene: TRBV19; d_gene: TRBD1; abundance: -; j_gene: TRBJ2-3; CDR3aa: CASSNIGQGSYF; CDR3nt: TGTGCCAGTAGTAATATCGGACAGGGTTCGTATTTT
v_gene: TRBV18; d_gene: -; abundance: few; j_gene: TRBJ2-3; CDR3aa: CASSPPQGDTQYF; CDR3nt: TGTGCCAGCTCACCCCCCCAGGGAGATACGCAGTATTTT
v_gene: TRBV6-5; d_gene: -; abundance: -; j_gene: TRBJ1-6; CDR3aa: CASSQYNSPLHF; CDR3nt: TGTGCCAGCAGCCAGTATAATTCACCCCTCCACTTT
v_gene: TRBV9; d_gene: -; abundance: few; j_gene: TRBJ2-1; CDR3aa: CASTRGDTYNEQFF; CDR3nt: TGTGCCAGCACCCGGGGGGACACCTACAATGAGCAGTTCTTC
v_gene: TRBV10-3; d_gene: -; abundance: -; j_gene: TRBJ2-3; CDR3aa: CAIRLGDTQYF; CDR3nt: TGTGCCATCAGACTAGGAGATACGCAGTATTTT
v_gene: TRBV23-1; d_gene: TRBD1; abundance: few; j_gene: TRBJ1-2; CDR3aa: CASSQDRGTYGYTF; CDR3nt: TGCGCCAGCAGCCAAGACAGGGGAACCTATGGCTACACCTTC
v_gene: TRBV5-1; d_gene: -; abundance: few; j_gene: TRBJ2-1; CDR3aa: CASSDLGEQFF; CDR3nt: TGCGCCAGCAGCGACCTCGGGGAGCAGTTCTTC
v_gene: TRBV5-1; d_gene: TRBD1; abundance: few; j_gene: TRBJ1-2; CDR3aa: CASRPGQGGTGGGYTF; CDR3nt: TGCGCCAGCAGGCCGGGACAGGGAGGGACTGGAGGCGGCTACACCTTC
v_gene: TRBV6-5; d_gene: TRBD2; abundance: once; j_gene: TRBJ2-1; CDR3aa: CASKLAASYNEQFF; CDR3nt: TGTGCCAGCAAACTAGCGGCCTCCTACAATGAGCAGTTCTTC
v_gene: TRBV4-1; d_gene: TRBD1; abundance: many; j_gene: TRBJ2-4; CDR3aa: CASSQGEGARNIQYF; CDR3nt: TGCGCCAGCAGCCAAGGAGAGGGGGCGAGAAACATTCAGTACTTC
v_gene: TRBV14; d_gene: TRBD1; abundance: many; j_gene: TRBJ2-3; CDR3aa: CASSQDATGLRDTQYF; CDR3nt: TGTGCCAGCAGCCAGGACGCGACAGGGCTTCGAGATACGCAGTATTTT
v_gene: TRBV5-6; d_gene: -; abundance: few; j_gene: TRBJ1-1; CDR3aa: CASSLAGSLAREAFF; CDR3nt: TGTGCCAGCAGCTTGGCGGGGTCACTGGCACGGGAAGCTTTCTTT
v_gene: TRBV6-1; d_gene: -; abundance: -; j_gene: TRBJ1-4; CDR3aa: CASSTNNREKLFF; CDR3nt: TGTGCCAGCAGTACAAATAACAGGGAAAAACTGTTTTTT
v_gene: TRBV29-1; d_gene: TRBD2; abundance: -; j_gene: TRBJ2-7; CDR3aa: CSARAGGLSYEQYF; CDR3nt: TGCAGCGCCCGAGCGGGGGGGCTTTCCTACGAGCAGTACTTC
v_gene: TRBV7-2; d_gene: -; abundance: few; j_gene: TRBJ1-2; CDR3aa: CASSLSQGSYGYTF; CDR3nt: TGTGCCAGCAGCTTAAGCCAGGGAAGCTATGGCTACACCTTC
v_gene: TRBV6-5; d_gene: -; abundance: -; j_gene: TRBJ1-1; CDR3aa: CASSPPRGGATEAFF; CDR3nt: TGTGCCAGCAGCCCACCCAGGGGTGGGGCCACTGAAGCTTTCTTT
v_gene: TRBV6-1; d_gene: TRBD1; abundance: few; j_gene: TRBJ1-6; CDR3aa: CASSEGRVGQTLHF; CDR3nt: TGTGCCAGCAGTGAAGGAAGGGTGGGACAGACCCTCCACTTT
v_gene: TRBV18; d_gene: TRBD2; abundance: -; j_gene: TRBJ2-1; CDR3aa: CASSPGLAGRAEQFF; CDR3nt: TGTGCCAGCTCCCCAGGACTAGCGGGGAGAGCTGAGCAGTTCTTC
v_gene: TRBV5-1; d_gene: TRBD1; abundance: many; j_gene: TRBJ2-6; CDR3aa: CASSTIQGSGANVLTF; CDR3nt: TGCGCCAGCAGCACCATACAGGGGTCTGGGGCCAACGTCCTGACTTTC
v_gene: TRBV14; d_gene: -; abundance: few; j_gene: TRBJ2-7; CDR3aa: CASSPLGTYEQYF; CDR3nt: TGTGCCAGCAGCCCACTAGGGACCTACGAGCAGTACTTC
v_gene: TRBV6-1; d_gene: -; abundance: -; j_gene: TRBJ1-6; CDR3aa: CASSEHPRDSPLHF; CDR3nt: TGTGCCAGCAGTGAACATCCCAGGGATTCACCCCTCCACTTT
v_gene: TRBV4-3; d_gene: -; abundance: -; j_gene: TRBJ1-4; CDR3aa: CASSQEPQGSGNEKLFF; CDR3nt: TGCGCCAGCAGCCAAGAACCTCAGGGTTCAGGGAATGAAAAACTGTTTTTT
v_gene: TRBV9; d_gene: TRBD2; abundance: many; j_gene: TRBJ2-1; CDR3aa: CASSANSGASSYNEQFF; CDR3nt: TGTGCCAGCAGCGCAAATAGCGGGGCGAGCTCCTACAATGAGCAGTTCTTC
v_gene: TRBV9; d_gene: -; abundance: -; j_gene: TRBJ2-3; CDR3aa: CASSSQGFTDTQYF; CDR3nt: TGTGCCAGCAGCTCGCAGGGATTCACAGATACGCAGTATTTT
v_gene: TRBV28; d_gene: TRBD1; abundance: -; j_gene: TRBJ1-3; CDR3aa: CASSTPGQGGGNTIYF; CDR3nt: TGTGCCAGCAGTACCCCGGGACAGGGAGGAGGAAACACCATATATTTT
v_gene: TRBV2; d_gene: TRBD1; abundance: -; j_gene: TRBJ2-5; CDR3aa: CASRDRGETQYF; CDR3nt: TGTGCCAGCAGAGACAGGGGAGAGACCCAGTACTTC
v_gene: TRBV4-3; d_gene: -; abundance: -; j_gene: TRBJ2-1; CDR3aa: CASSQTIVPGDEQFF; CDR3nt: TGCGCCAGCAGCCAGACTATAGTCCCAGGGGATGAGCAGTTCTTC
v_gene: TRBV5-6; d_gene: -; abundance: -; j_gene: TRBJ1-6; CDR3aa: CASSLHGPLHF; CDR3nt: TGTGCCAGCAGCTTACACGGGCCCCTCCACTTT
v_gene: TRBV18; d_gene: -; abundance: few; j_gene: TRBJ1-6; CDR3aa: CASSPSGGDSPLHF; CDR3nt: TGTGCCAGCTCACCTTCCGGAGGGGACTCACCCCTCCACTTT
v_gene: TRBV19; d_gene: TRBD1; abundance: -; j_gene: TRBJ2-3; CDR3aa: CASSARDRVNTDTQYF; CDR3nt: TGTGCCAGTAGTGCCCGGGACAGGGTTAACACAGATACGCAGTATTTT
v_gene: TRBV7-2; d_gene: TRBD2; abundance: -; j_gene: TRBJ2-3; CDR3aa: CASSWGLAGASTDTQYF; CDR3nt: TGTGCCAGCAGCTGGGGACTAGCGGGAGCTAGCACAGATACGCAGTATTTT
v_gene: TRBV5-1; d_gene: -; abundance: -; j_gene: TRBJ2-3; CDR3aa: CASSLGGTGDTQYF; CDR3nt: TGCGCCAGCAGCTTGGGGGGCACCGGAGATACGCAGTATTTT
v_gene: TRBV20-1; d_gene: -; abundance: -; j_gene: TRBJ2-5; CDR3aa: CSARAGETQYF; CDR3nt: TGCAGTGCCAGGGCCGGGGAGACCCAGTACTTC
v_gene: TRBV10-3; d_gene: -; abundance: few; j_gene: TRBJ1-5; CDR3aa: CATGLGGGNQPQHF; CDR3nt: TGTGCCACCGGGTTGGGGGGGGGCAATCAGCCCCAGCATTTT
v_gene: TRBV9; d_gene: TRBD1; abundance: few; j_gene: TRBJ1-2; CDR3aa: CASSRKGAQSGYTF; CDR3nt: TGTGCCAGCAGCAGAAAGGGGGCACAGTCTGGCTACACCTTC